A selection of T cell receptor beta chains follows, all from one sample in a study of T cells in Graves' hyperthyroidism and ophthalmopathy. MiXCR, run by TCRdb on the multiplex PCR reads, gives a single entry per CDR3 protein. The sample contains approximately 700,000 distinct CDR3 sequences, around 17% of which appear only once. The specimen was blood. The receptor source for this set is a young man with Graves' hyperthyroidism. Each CDR3 is given with its conserved first and last residue. The order of the fields is clone size, V gene, D gene, J gene, CDR3 protein, CDR3 DNA. The D gene is left open where the match is weak. Not all rows give a size; the values are once, few, many and, for expanded clones, a class.

abundance: many
v_gene: TRBV10-3
d_gene: -
j_gene: TRBJ1-1
CDR3aa: CAISDPTAAGKAFF
CDR3nt: TGTGCCATCAGTGACCCCACAGCCGCGGGAAAAGCTTTCTTT

abundance: -
v_gene: TRBV6-2/TRBV6-3
d_gene: -
j_gene: TRBJ1-1
CDR3aa: CASSYSVPWFVGKAFF
CDR3nt: TGTGCCAGCAGTTACTCGGTTCCGTGGTTTGTCGGCAAAGCTTTCTTT

abundance: many
v_gene: TRBV28
d_gene: -
j_gene: TRBJ1-2
CDR3aa: CASSARGGQGYTF
CDR3nt: TGTGCCAGCAGTGCTAGGGGGGGGCAAGGCTACACCTTC

abundance: few
v_gene: TRBV6-1
d_gene: TRBD2
j_gene: TRBJ2-7
CDR3aa: CASRTSGRANDYEQYF
CDR3nt: TGTGCCAGCAGGACTAGCGGGAGGGCCAATGACTACGAGCAGTACTTC

abundance: many
v_gene: TRBV7-3
d_gene: TRBD2
j_gene: TRBJ2-3
CDR3aa: CASSLGLASDTQYF
CDR3nt: TGTGCCAGCAGCTTAGGACTAGCCTCAGATACGCAGTATTTT

abundance: -
v_gene: TRBV19
d_gene: TRBD2
j_gene: TRBJ2-2
CDR3aa: CARSGTSGRPFGELFF
CDR3nt: TGTGCCAGATCCGGGACTAGCGGGAGGCCCTTCGGGGAGCTGTTTTTT

abundance: many
v_gene: TRBV2
d_gene: -
j_gene: TRBJ1-2
CDR3aa: CATVRGRDYGYTF
CDR3nt: TGTGCCACAGTTCGGGGTCGTGACTATGGCTACACCTTC

abundance: many
v_gene: TRBV28
d_gene: -
j_gene: TRBJ1-1
CDR3aa: CASRVGTEAFF
CDR3nt: TGTGCCAGCAGGGTTGGCACTGAAGCTTTCTTT

abundance: many
v_gene: TRBV12-5
d_gene: -
j_gene: TRBJ2-3
CDR3aa: CASGPTGLGTDTQYF
CDR3nt: TGTGCTAGTGGACCGACAGGACTAGGCACAGATACGCAGTATTTT

abundance: few
v_gene: TRBV27
d_gene: -
j_gene: TRBJ2-5
CDR3aa: CASSPGQTETQYF
CDR3nt: TGTGCCAGCAGTCCAGGACAGACAGAGACCCAGTACTTC

abundance: many
v_gene: TRBV5-1
d_gene: TRBD2
j_gene: TRBJ2-1
CDR3aa: CASSPGLAGYSYNEQFF
CDR3nt: TGCGCCAGCAGCCCAGGACTAGCGGGCTACTCCTACAATGAGCAGTTCTTC

abundance: many
v_gene: TRBV28
d_gene: -
j_gene: TRBJ2-3
CDR3aa: CASSFSGVATDTQYF
CDR3nt: TGTGCCAGCAGTTTCTCAGGGGTCGCGACAGATACGCAGTATTTT

abundance: -
v_gene: TRBV25-1
d_gene: -
j_gene: TRBJ2-1
CDR3aa: CASSEPSPADNEQFF
CDR3nt: TGTGCCAGCAGTGAACCTAGCCCAGCCGACAATGAGCAGTTCTTC

abundance: -
v_gene: TRBV24-1
d_gene: TRBD1
j_gene: TRBJ2-5
CDR3aa: CATSDWTGGGETQYF
CDR3nt: TGTGCCACCAGTGATTGGACAGGGGGGGGGGAGACCCAGTACTTC

abundance: -
v_gene: TRBV29-1
d_gene: TRBD2
j_gene: TRBJ2-3
CDR3aa: CSVTWTSGRAWDTQYF
CDR3nt: TGCAGCGTTACCTGGACTAGCGGGAGGGCCTGGGATACGCAGTATTTT

abundance: -
v_gene: TRBV6-1
d_gene: TRBD2
j_gene: TRBJ2-4
CDR3aa: CASRGLAGGGNIQYF
CDR3nt: TGTGCCAGCAGGGGGCTAGCGGGAGGGGGGAACATTCAGTACTTC

abundance: few
v_gene: TRBV25-1
d_gene: TRBD2
j_gene: TRBJ2-7
CDR3aa: CASLPGTSGRREQYF
CDR3nt: TGTGCCAGCCTACCCGGGACCAGCGGGAGAAGAGAGCAGTACTTC

abundance: many
v_gene: TRBV13
d_gene: TRBD1
j_gene: TRBJ2-5
CDR3aa: CASSASDRDGPQETQYF
CDR3nt: TGTGCCAGCAGCGCGAGTGACAGGGACGGGCCCCAAGAGACCCAGTACTTC

abundance: -
v_gene: TRBV14
d_gene: -
j_gene: TRBJ1-1
CDR3aa: CASAEWGTEAFF
CDR3nt: TGTGCCAGCGCCGAATGGGGAACTGAAGCTTTCTTT

abundance: -
v_gene: TRBV28
d_gene: -
j_gene: TRBJ2-7
CDR3aa: CASGSLGPRGPYEQYF
CDR3nt: TGTGCCAGCGGCTCCTTGGGGCCTCGCGGACCCTACGAGCAGTACTTC

abundance: -
v_gene: TRBV12-3/TRBV12-4
d_gene: TRBD2
j_gene: TRBJ2-1
CDR3aa: CASSFASPGTSNTEQFF
CDR3nt: TGTGCCAGCAGTTTTGCAAGTCCCGGGACTAGCAATACTGAGCAGTTCTTC

abundance: many
v_gene: TRBV20-1
d_gene: TRBD1
j_gene: TRBJ2-7
CDR3aa: CSARKGGTGRPEQYF
CDR3nt: TGCAGTGCTCGAAAAGGCGGGACAGGGAGGCCCGAGCAGTACTTC

abundance: -
v_gene: TRBV28
d_gene: TRBD2
j_gene: TRBJ2-1
CDR3aa: CASSSSPGTSNEQFF
CDR3nt: TGTGCCAGCAGTTCCTCACCCGGGACTAGCAATGAGCAGTTCTTC

abundance: many
v_gene: TRBV18
d_gene: -
j_gene: TRBJ2-1
CDR3aa: CASSPPPLSNEQFF
CDR3nt: TGTGCCAGCTCACCACCGCCACTCTCCAATGAGCAGTTCTTC

abundance: many
v_gene: TRBV5-1
d_gene: -
j_gene: TRBJ2-3
CDR3aa: CASSYLSTDTQYF
CDR3nt: TGCGCCAGCAGCTACCTGAGCACAGATACGCAGTATTTT

abundance: -
v_gene: TRBV20-1
d_gene: -
j_gene: TRBJ2-4
CDR3aa: CSAAGQQNGIQYF
CDR3nt: TGCAGTGCCGCGGGACAGCAGAATGGCATTCAGTACTTC

abundance: -
v_gene: TRBV27
d_gene: TRBD2
j_gene: TRBJ2-3
CDR3aa: CASSSPWGSGKSTDTQYF
CDR3nt: TGTGCCAGCAGTTCCCCCTGGGGTAGCGGGAAAAGCACAGATACGCAGTATTTT

abundance: -
v_gene: TRBV20-1
d_gene: TRBD2
j_gene: TRBJ2-3
CDR3aa: CSATTSGSLFDTQYF
CDR3nt: TGCAGTGCAACTACTAGCGGGAGCTTATTCGATACGCAGTATTTT

abundance: -
v_gene: TRBV7-9
d_gene: -
j_gene: TRBJ1-2
CDR3aa: CASSFLEGRSNGYTF
CDR3nt: TGTGCCAGCAGCTTCCTGGAAGGGCGGTCGAATGGCTACACCTTC

abundance: few
v_gene: TRBV6-2/TRBV6-3
d_gene: -
j_gene: TRBJ2-2
CDR3aa: CASSVGGAGELFF
CDR3nt: TGTGCCAGCAGCGTGGGAGGCGCCGGGGAGCTGTTTTTT

abundance: -
v_gene: TRBV6-1
d_gene: -
j_gene: TRBJ2-1
CDR3aa: CASKPTGSSYNEQFF
CDR3nt: TGTGCCAGCAAACCTACAGGAAGCTCCTACAATGAGCAGTTCTTC

abundance: few
v_gene: TRBV7-2
d_gene: -
j_gene: TRBJ1-2
CDR3aa: CASSLGGAGYTF
CDR3nt: TGTGCCAGCAGCTTAGGGGGGGCGGGCTACACCTTC

abundance: -
v_gene: TRBV7-2
d_gene: -
j_gene: TRBJ2-2
CDR3aa: CASSPRRVSGELFF
CDR3nt: TGTGCCAGCAGCCCCCGGAGAGTCTCCGGGGAGCTGTTTTTT

abundance: few
v_gene: TRBV6-2/TRBV6-3
d_gene: TRBD2
j_gene: TRBJ2-2
CDR3aa: CASSYRGLAGGNTGELFF
CDR3nt: TGTGCCAGCAGTTACAGAGGACTAGCGGGAGGGAACACCGGGGAGCTGTTTTTT

abundance: few
v_gene: TRBV20-1
d_gene: -
j_gene: TRBJ2-7
CDR3aa: CSAPNRDKSYYEQYF
CDR3nt: TGCAGTGCTCCCAACCGGGACAAGAGCTATTACGAGCAGTACTTC

abundance: many
v_gene: TRBV20-1
d_gene: TRBD2
j_gene: TRBJ2-1
CDR3aa: CSARFLTSGSWDNEQFF
CDR3nt: TGCAGTGCTAGATTTCTGACTAGCGGGAGTTGGGACAATGAGCAGTTCTTC

abundance: -
v_gene: TRBV12-3/TRBV12-4
d_gene: -
j_gene: TRBJ2-1
CDR3aa: CASSTAPYNEQFF
CDR3nt: TGTGCCAGCAGTACGGCCCCCTACAATGAGCAGTTCTTC

abundance: few
v_gene: TRBV28
d_gene: -
j_gene: TRBJ1-4
CDR3aa: CASSSGGPNEKLFF
CDR3nt: TGTGCCAGCAGTTCCGGCGGACCTAATGAAAAACTGTTTTTT

abundance: many
v_gene: TRBV12-3/TRBV12-4
d_gene: TRBD2
j_gene: TRBJ2-1
CDR3aa: CASAGTSGTYEQFF
CDR3nt: TGTGCCAGCGCCGGGACTAGCGGGACCTATGAGCAGTTCTTC

abundance: -
v_gene: TRBV4-1
d_gene: -
j_gene: TRBJ2-2
CDR3aa: CASSQRVVNTGELFF
CDR3nt: TGCGCCAGCAGCCAACGGGTCGTGAACACCGGGGAGCTGTTTTTT

abundance: many
v_gene: TRBV14
d_gene: TRBD2
j_gene: TRBJ2-1
CDR3aa: CASSQDRGGSSYNEQFF
CDR3nt: TGTGCCAGCAGCCAAGATCGGGGGGGAAGCTCCTACAATGAGCAGTTCTTC

abundance: -
v_gene: TRBV29-1
d_gene: TRBD1
j_gene: TRBJ1-2
CDR3aa: CSVESGTEGRGGYTF
CDR3nt: TGCAGCGTTGAATCCGGGACAGAGGGGAGAGGTGGCTACACCTTC

abundance: few
v_gene: TRBV10-3
d_gene: -
j_gene: TRBJ1-3
CDR3aa: CAISDPSYKAGSDTIYF
CDR3nt: TGTGCCATCAGTGACCCCTCGTATAAGGCAGGGAGCGACACCATATATTTT

abundance: -
v_gene: TRBV3-1
d_gene: -
j_gene: TRBJ2-7
CDR3aa: CASSPTREGYEQYF
CDR3nt: TGTGCCAGCAGCCCAACGCGGGAAGGCTACGAGCAGTACTTC

abundance: -
v_gene: TRBV7-9
d_gene: TRBD2
j_gene: TRBJ2-1
CDR3aa: CASSPPLAGASFNEQFF
CDR3nt: TGTGCCAGCAGCCCGCCACTAGCGGGAGCGTCCTTCAATGAGCAGTTCTTC

abundance: -
v_gene: TRBV6-1
d_gene: TRBD1
j_gene: TRBJ1-1
CDR3aa: CASSDTGGRLNTEAFF
CDR3nt: TGTGCCAGCAGTGATACAGGGGGGAGATTGAACACTGAAGCTTTCTTT

abundance: many
v_gene: TRBV12-3/TRBV12-4
d_gene: -
j_gene: TRBJ2-3
CDR3aa: CASSLAGTRDTQYF
CDR3nt: TGTGCCAGCAGTTTGGCGGGGACCCGAGATACGCAGTATTTT

abundance: many
v_gene: TRBV3-1
d_gene: -
j_gene: TRBJ1-5
CDR3aa: CASSRTANQPQHF
CDR3nt: TGTGCCAGCAGCCGGACAGCCAATCAGCCCCAGCATTTT

abundance: many
v_gene: TRBV13
d_gene: TRBD1
j_gene: TRBJ2-3
CDR3aa: CASSLTGGSDTQYF
CDR3nt: TGTGCCAGCAGCCTGACAGGGGGATCAGATACGCAGTATTTT

abundance: many
v_gene: TRBV27
d_gene: -
j_gene: TRBJ2-5
CDR3aa: CASSLTQGLQETQYF
CDR3nt: TGTGCCAGCAGCCTTACTCAGGGATTGCAAGAGACCCAGTACTTC